A single sample is the source of the 32 T cell receptor beta chains below, sequenced in a study of CD8 T cells in ankylosing spondylitis. Via MiXCR, TCRdb re-called the 5' RACE reads, giving one row per CDR3 protein. The profile covers a few hundred thousand distinct CDR3 sequences, with 9.5% to 13% appearing a single time and 9.1% taken by the ten largest. Input material: blood, either unsorted or a sorted T cell fraction (not recorded which). These receptors were taken from a female donor with ankylosing spondylitis or in good health (not recorded which).

A note on this clonotype: Mismatch with germline at one junction end may stem from a read error. The J gene is TRBJ1-5, the V gene TRBV7-6; 7 bases are a match to TRBD1. Germline V gives CDR1 SGHVS, CDR2 FNYEAQ. The CDR3 consists of 15 residues. The CDR3 protein is CASSLGQGGNQPPHF. In nucleotides, the CDR3 is TGTGCCAGCAGCTTAGGACAGGGTGGCAATCAGCCCCCGCATTTT.

This clonotype was recorded at least ten times. The chain recombines TRBV5-1 with TRBJ1-1, with D perhaps TRBD1 (5 bases). Germline lookup yields CDR1 SGHRS and CDR2 YFSETQ. V dropped 4 bases and J dropped 4 bases, with 14 bases sitting between them. The CDR3 loop spans 14 amino acids. The DNA for the CDR3 is TGCGCCAGCAGCCCTCAGGGATTTGGCACTGAAGCTTTCTTT. Amino acid sequence: CASSPQGFGTEAFF.

This clonotype was seen at least ten times. The chain recombines TRBV5-1 with TRBJ2-1; D may be TRBD2 (5 bases). This CDR3 has 13 amino acids. Germline CDR1 SGHRS, CDR2 YFSETQ. V was clipped by 4 bases and J by 9 bases, with 14 bases between them. The CDR3 here is CASSQEARGEQFF. CDR3 DNA: TGCGCCAGCAGCCAGGAGGCCCGAGGTGAGCAGTTCTTC.

The sample holds a few counts of this clonotype. The V call is TRBV12-3 or TRBV12-4, the J call TRBJ2-2, with D uncertain. The CDR3 contains 13 residues. With 3 bases removed from V and 3 bases from J, the gap between germline ends came to 5 bases. The CDR3 DNA reads TGTGCCAGCAGTTTTGACTACACCGGGGAGCTGTTTTTT. The encoded protein is CASSFDYTGELFF.

This clonotype was recorded many times. DNA for the CDR3: TGTGCCAGCAGCTTATCCTCAGGGAACACAGATACGCAGTATTTT. It yields the protein CASSLSSGNTDTQYF. The chain uses TRBV7-6 and TRBJ2-3, with D possibly being TRBD1 (5 bases). In germline, CDR1 is SGHVS, CDR2 FNYEAQ. This CDR3 region has 15 residues. The ends were cut back, 2 bases at V and 2 bases at J, with 11 bases in the middle.

This clonotype has more than one count but fewer than ten. This may be a read error, as it is one base from a much larger clone. The gene calls are TRBV29-1 and TRBJ1-2, with a weak D call TRBD1 (5 bases). Germline lookup yields CDR1 SQVTM and CDR2 ANQGSEA. CDR3 length: 14 amino acids. The CDR3 here is CSVHGGYDNYGYAF. CDR3 in DNA: TGCAGCGTCCATGGGGGTTACGATAACTATGGCTACGCCTTC.

The table lists this clonotype with a few counts. The chain employs TRBV20-1 and TRBJ2-7; D uncertain. Trimming shortened V by 6 bases and J by 1 base, and 16 bases separated the two germline ends. The CDR3 consists of 14 residues. CDR1 is DFQATT, CDR2 SNEGSKA, per germline (reference sequence). The CDR3 nucleotides are TGCAGTGCCACCGGTTCGGGCTTTTCCTACGAGCAGTACTTC. It is translated as CSATGSGFSYEQYF.

This clonotype appeared a few times. J is TRBJ2-7 and V is TRBV27, with D perhaps TRBD1 (6 bases). Germline V gene data show CDR1 as MNHEY and CDR2 as SMNVEV (reference sequence). The CDR3 loop spans 18 amino acids. V was pared by 5 bases and J by 1 base, with 24 bases between. CDR3 DNA sequence: TGTGCCAGCAGTCCGGCCGCCCTACAGGGCCCGCAATCCTACGAGCAGTACTTC. It codes for CASSPAALQGPQSYEQYF.

This clonotype was detected ten times or more. The chain combines TRBV20-1 with TRBJ2-3; D may be TRBD1 or TRBD2 (5 bases each). This CDR3 is built from 12 residues. V was shortened by 1 base and J by 5 bases, with 7 bases between the two germline ends. Per germline, CDR1 DFQATT and CDR2 SNEGSKA (reference sequence). In DNA, the CDR3 is TGCAGTGCTAGAGTTGGGGGAGATACGCAGTATTTT. The encoded protein is CSARVGGDTQYF.

The rearrangement joins TRBV25-1 to TRBJ1-2, with D uncertain. V lost 1 base to trimming and J lost 6 bases, with 18 bases between them. The CDR3 loop spans 16 amino acids. Germline V gene data show CDR1 as MGHDK and CDR2 as SYGVNS. The CDR3 sequence: CASSESSPSIRDGYTF. Here the CDR3 DNA reads TGTGCCAGCAGTGAATCATCCCCCTCGATCCGGGATGGCTACACCTTC.

This clonotype came up many times. The gene calls are TRBV5-1 and TRBJ1-1, with unresolved D. The CDR3 has 14 residues. Trimming removed 1 base from V and 0 bases from J, with 7 bases in between. In germline, CDR1 is SGHRS, CDR2 YFSETQ. The CDR3 spells CASSLSNMNTEAFF. The CDR3 coding sequence is TGCGCCAGCAGCTTGAGCAACATGAACACTGAAGCTTTCTTT.

Many counts were recorded for this clonotype. The rearrangement links TRBV24-1 to TRBJ1-5; D remains ambiguous. This CDR3 has 12 amino acids. Trimming stripped 3 bases from V and 6 bases from J, with 5 bases between. In germline, CDR1 is KGHDR, CDR2 SFDVKD. The CDR3 DNA sequence: TGTGCCACCAGTGATAACGCTCAGCCCCAGCATTTT. Its translation is CATSDNAQPQHF.

This clonotype was recorded at least ten times. The CDR3 DNA reads TGCGCCAGCAGCTTGGCCTTACTAGCGGGTACCTACAATGAGCAGTTCTTC. This sequence encodes CASSLALLAGTYNEQFF. This rearrangement joins TRBV5-1 to TRBJ2-1, with 9 bases fitting TRBD2. This CDR3 is built from 17 residues. CDR1 is SGHRS, CDR2 YFSETQ, per germline. Unmatched junction bases numbered 6, after V lost 0 bases and J lost 2 bases.

CDR3 in amino acids: CSARVWAQDYTQYF. The CDR3 nucleotides are TGCAGTGCTAGAGTATGGGCACAGGACTATACGCAGTATTTT. This rearrangement joins TRBV20-1 to TRBJ2-3; D tentatively fits TRBD1 or TRBD2 (5 bases each). This CDR3 is built from 14 residues. CDR1 DFQATT and CDR2 SNEGSKA come from the germline V gene (reference sequence). Trimming cost V 1 base and J 7 bases, with 15 bases left between them.

Many counts were recorded for this clonotype. The V gene is TRBV15, the J gene TRBJ2-3, with TRBD2 matching 7 bases. J gave up 6 bases and V 1 base, and 19 bases lay outside the gene matches. Germline V CDR1 and CDR2: LNHNV, YYDKDF (reference sequence). The CDR3 has 19 residues. The DNA for the CDR3 is TGTGCCACCAGCAGAGCGGTATATTCGGGGGGAATGCTTAGGGATACGCAGTATTTT. Protein: CATSRAVYSGGMLRDTQYF.

This clonotype was detected ten times or more. V is TRBV12-3 or TRBV12-4 and J is TRBJ2-1; TRBD1 agrees at 8 bases. There are 13 residues in the CDR3. V lost 5 bases and J lost 7; bases outside the gene matches: 4. The chain's CDR3 is CASSETGGNEQFF. In DNA, the CDR3 is TGTGCCAGCAGTGAAACAGGGGGGAATGAGCAGTTCTTC.

This clonotype has only a few counts. This chain connects TRBV5-1 to TRBJ2-1, with TRBD2 matching 7 bases. The junction had 7 bases not matched to a gene; V was cut back by 1 base and J by 6 bases. The CDR3 totals 15 residues. Germline values: CDR1 SGHRS, CDR2 YFSETQ. For the CDR3, the DNA is TGCGCCAGCAGCTTGACGCGGGGGTTGTCCAATGAGCAGTTCTTC. Protein product: CASSLTRGLSNEQFF.

This clonotype was observed at least ten times. The junction and the germline gene differ at one end; a read error may be behind it. The rearrangement links TRBV29-1 to TRBJ2-1; D possibly corresponds to TRBD1 (5 bases). The germline V gene has CDR1 SQVTM and CDR2 ANQGSEA. CDR3 length: 11 amino acids. CDR3 amino acids: CSVEARDEQFF. Written as DNA, the CDR3 is TGCAGCGTAGAAGCCAGGGATGAGCAGTTCTTC.

There are many counts of this clonotype. The J gene is TRBJ1-2, the V gene TRBV12-3 or TRBV12-4; D remains ambiguous. The CDR3 loop spans 13 amino acids. The ends were cut back, 5 bases at V and 3 bases at J, with 10 bases in the middle. The DNA of the CDR3 is TGTGCCAGCAGTCAGACCAGTCACTATGGCTACACCTTC. Translation: CASSQTSHYGYTF.

This clonotype appeared many times. This chain links TRBV28 with TRBJ2-7; D ambiguous. Trimming took 3 bases from V and 7 from J, leaving 19 bases between them. The germline CDR1 and CDR2 sequences are MDHEN and SYDVKM. The CDR3 runs 15 residues. The CDR3 nucleotides read TGTGCCAGCAGTTTTGTAATGGGAACCCCCCTGGAGCAGTACTTC. Its protein product is CASSFVMGTPLEQYF. The full variable domain, with the rest looked up from reference TRBV28 and TRBJ2-7, is DVKVTQSSRYLVKRTGEKVFLECVQDMDHENMFWYRQDPGLGLRLIYFSYDVKMKEKGDIPEGYSVSREKKERFSLILESASTNQTSMYLCASSFVMGTPLEQYFGPGTRLTVT.

This clonotype was recorded at least ten times. This chain connects TRBV7-2 to TRBJ2-2; 8 bases fit TRBD1. Germline assignment: CDR1 SGHTA and CDR2 FQGNSA. CDR3 size: 17 residues. V gave up 0 bases and J gave up 4 bases; unmatched junction bases: 7. Here the CDR3 DNA reads TGTGCCAGCAGCTTAGCCCGGACAGGGATGAGCACCGGGGAGCTGTTTTTT. Its translation: CASSLARTGMSTGELFF.

This clonotype was detected ten times or more. The V and J genes are TRBV3-1 and TRBJ2-7; D could derive from TRBD1 or TRBD2 (5 bases each). The V and J ends lost 1 base and 2 bases respectively, with 12 bases between them. The CDR3 totals 15 residues. From germline, CDR1 is LGHDT and CDR2 YNNKEL (reference sequence). CDR3 sequence (DNA): TGTGCCAGCAGCCAAGGCCCAGGGACCACCTACGAGCAGTACTTC. Translating it yields CASSQGPGTTYEQYF.

The chain couples TRBV7-6 to TRBJ1-5, with unresolved D. V lost 2 bases, J lost 7 bases, and 27 bases lay in between. CDR1 and CDR2 (germline): SGHVS, FNYEAQ. The CDR3 is 19 residues long. DNA for the CDR3: TGTGCCAGCAGCTTAAAACCTGTCGGAGGACGGACTTTCTTACAGCCCCAGCATTTT. Protein product: CASSLKPVGGRTFLQPQHF. Full variable domain (outside the CDR3, taken from reference TRBV7-6 and TRBJ1-5): GAGVSQSPRYKVTKRGQDVALRCDPISGHVSLYWYRQALGQGPEFLTYFNYEAQQDKSGLPNDRFSAERPEGSISTLTIQRTEQRDSAMYRCASSLKPVGGRTFLQPQHFGDGTRLSIL.

This clonotype showed up many times. This rearrangement joins TRBV6-5 to TRBJ1-4; D is possibly TRBD1 (6 bases). The V gene's germline CDR1 is MNHEY and CDR2 SVGAGI. The length of the CDR3 is 12 residues. V gave up 5 bases and J gave up 8 bases, with 9 bases separating them. In nucleotides, the CDR3 is TGTGCCAGCAGTGGGACAAAAGAAAAACTGTTTTTT. Amino acid sequence: CASSGTKEKLFF.

Ten or more counts support this clonotype. The chain combines TRBV12-3 or TRBV12-4 with TRBJ2-5; D is undetermined. The ends were cut back, 3 bases at V and 0 bases at J, with 5 bases in the middle. The CDR3 is made up of 13 amino acids. CDR3 sequence reads: CASSFDYQETQYF. The DNA for the CDR3 is TGTGCCAGCAGTTTCGACTACCAAGAGACCCAGTACTTC.

This clonotype was observed a few times. V gene TRBV4-3 combines with J gene TRBJ2-2, with 16 bases that match TRBD2. The CDR3 is 19 residues long. Germline values: CDR1 LGHNA, CDR2 YSLEER. J was trimmed by 4 bases and V by 4 bases; bases with no gene match: 9. CDR3 sequence reads: CASSPGGTSGRGRTGELFF. CDR3 in DNA: TGCGCCAGCAGCCCCGGGGGGACTAGCGGGAGGGGACGCACCGGGGAGCTGTTTTTT.

This clonotype was seen repeatedly, ten times or more. The V gene is TRBV5-5, the J gene TRBJ1-5; D not certain. There are 12 residues in the CDR3. Germline values: CDR1 SGHKS, CDR2 YYEKEE (reference sequence). V lost 8 bases and J lost 0, with 6 bases in between. CDR3 protein: CASGYSNQPQHF. The CDR3 nucleotides are TGTGCCAGTGGATATAGCAATCAGCCCCAGCATTTT. Combining the CDR3 with reference TRBV5-5 and TRBJ1-5 gives the whole variable domain DAGVTQSPTHLIKTRGQQVTLRCSPISGHKSVSWYQQVLGQGPQFIFQYYEKEERGRGNFPDRFSARQFPNYSSELNVNALLLGDSALYLCASGYSNQPQHFGDGTRLSIL.

This clonotype has at least ten counts. CDR3 DNA: TGTGCCAGCAGTTTACCAAGCGGTCCCTCCCCATACAATGAGCAGTTCTTC. This sequence encodes CASSLPSGPSPYNEQFF. The gene calls are TRBV12-3 or TRBV12-4 and TRBJ2-1, with D perhaps matching TRBD2 (5 bases). V was clipped by 2 bases and J by 4 bases, with 18 bases between them. CDR3 length: 17 amino acids.

V usage is TRBV5-1 and J usage is TRBJ2-5; tentatively, D is TRBD2 (6 bases). The germline V and J ends were trimmed by 0 bases and 4 bases, with 16 bases remaining between them. Germline assignment: CDR1 SGHRS and CDR2 YFSETQ. This CDR3 is 16 amino acids long. CDR3 residues: CASSLAGWGEAETQYF. The CDR3 nucleotides read TGCGCCAGCAGCTTGGCTGGTTGGGGGGAGGCAGAGACCCAGTACTTC.

This clonotype showed up just a few times. The chain has TRBV12-3 or TRBV12-4 and TRBJ2-3; D remains unclear. The CDR3 loop spans 13 amino acids. Trimming removed 3 bases at V and 4 bases at J, with 8 bases between. CDR3 sequence: CASSLGKADTQYF. DNA of the CDR3: TGTGCCAGCAGTTTGGGCAAAGCAGATACGCAGTATTTT.

This clonotype was observed many times. This chain connects TRBV12-3 or TRBV12-4 to TRBJ2-7; D is undetermined. This CDR3 is built from 15 residues. V lost 2 bases and J lost 3, with 14 bases in between. CDR3 coding DNA: TGTGCCAGCAGTTTATTCTTTCTAGGCGGCTACGAGCAGTACTTC. Protein sequence: CASSLFFLGGYEQYF.

This clonotype was picked up many times. The chain is built from TRBV5-5 and TRBJ2-1, with D possibly matching TRBD2 (5 bases). The V gene lost 1 base and the J gene lost 14 bases, with 13 bases spanning the gap. The CDR3 runs to 12 residues. Germline assignment: CDR1 SGHKS and CDR2 YYEKEE (reference sequence). CDR3 amino acids: CASSLFADGEFF. The CDR3, as DNA: TGTGCCAGCAGCTTGTTTGCCGACGGGGAGTTCTTC.